One sample yielded the 7 T cell receptor beta chains listed below, sequenced in a study of early T cells in non-severe SARS-CoV-2 infection. TCRdb independently ran MiXCR on the 5' RACE reads; one entry per CDR3 protein. The table records tens of thousands of distinct CDR3 sequences, about 5.2% of them present only once. The sequenced sample was whole blood, obtained at baseline. The receptors here all came from an adult who was a healthcare worker with PCR-confirmed SARS-CoV-2 infection or an uninfected control (not recorded which).

By share of the sample, this clonotype is medium-sized. J is TRBJ2-4 and V is TRBV4-2; no definite D call. Germline CDR1 LGHNA, CDR2 YNFKEQ. The CDR3 is made up of 17 amino acids. V shed 0 bases and J shed 0 bases, with 12 bases lying between them. The CDR3 reads CASSQEAGQIAKNIQYF. DNA for the CDR3: TGTGCCAGCAGCCAAGAGGCTGGCCAAATAGCCAAAAACATTCAGTACTTC.

By frequency in the sample, this clonotype is medium-sized. J is TRBJ2-1 and V is TRBV18, with TRBD2 matching over 11 bases. Germline V gives CDR1 KGHSH, CDR2 LQKENI. This CDR3 comprises 16 residues. V lost 2 bases and J lost 6; bases outside the gene matches: 6. Here the CDR3 DNA reads TGTGCCAGCTCACCATTACCTAGCGGGAGGTCCAATGAGCAGTTCTTC. This translates into CASSPLPSGRSNEQFF.

Ten or more counts support this clonotype. V gene TRBV14 combines with J gene TRBJ1-2, with TRBD1 matching over 8 bases. Losses at the gene ends were 1 base for V and 4 bases for J; bases not matched to a gene: 2. This CDR3 is 14 amino acids long. Germline CDR1 and CDR2: SGHDN and FVKESK. CDR3 amino acids: CASSQGGQAYGYTF. As DNA, the CDR3 is TGTGCCAGCAGCCAAGGGGGACAGGCCTATGGCTACACCTTC. The variable domain in full, completed from reference TRBV14 and TRBJ1-2, reads EAGVTQFPSHSVIEKGQTVTLRCDPISGHDNLYWYRRVMGKEIKFLLHFVKESKQDESGMPNNRFLAERTGGTYSTLKVQPAELEDSGVYFCASSQGGQAYGYTFGSGTRLTVV.

In its sample, this clonotype was seen many times. V usage is TRBV11-2 and J usage is TRBJ1-4; no clear D. The CDR3 is 13 residues long. In germline, CDR1 is SGHAT, CDR2 FQNNGV. Trimming stripped 6 bases from V and 5 bases from J, with 10 bases between. The CDR3, as DNA: TGTGCCAGCAGAGGTGAAGCGAATGAAAAACTGTTTTTT. This translates into CASRGEANEKLFF.

The rearrangement links TRBV4-2 to TRBJ2-7; 11 nucleotides agree with TRBD2. CDR3 size: 15 residues. CDR1 LGHNA and CDR2 YNFKEQ come from the germline V gene. V shed 1 base and J 7 bases; nucleotides not matched to a gene: 6. DNA of the CDR3: TGTGCCAGCAGCCAAGCACTAGCGGGAGCGGGGGAGCAGTACTTC. Its translation: CASSQALAGAGEQYF.

At least ten counts were recorded for this clonotype. This chain uses TRBV11-2 with TRBJ2-7; D is ambiguous. Germline V gives CDR1 SGHAT, CDR2 FQNNGV. Trimming removed 0 bases from V and 1 base from J, with 10 bases in between. The CDR3 contains 15 residues. The CDR3 sequence: CASSLDWTESYEQYF. CDR3 in DNA: TGTGCCAGCAGCTTAGATTGGACGGAGTCCTACGAGCAGTACTTC.

The chain couples TRBV12-3 or TRBV12-4 to TRBJ2-2; D gene uncertain. The V end lost 2 bases, the J end lost 5 bases, and 6 bases lay between the germline ends. The CDR3 contains 13 residues. CDR3 sequence: CASSLLETGELFF. The CDR3 nucleotides read TGTGCCAGCAGTTTATTAGAAACCGGGGAGCTGTTTTTT.